This record concerns one T cell receptor beta chain sequence. Based on its abundance in the sample, this clone is large (0.1 to 1%). Base quality data are lacking; no much larger clone is found one base away. This sample was taken from a study of graft-versus-host responses after intestinal transplantation (dated by TCRdb to 2020 to 2023). For the study in its entirety: The transplants that recipients got were multivisceral, liver-intestinal, or isolated intestinal. Anti-thymocyte globulin induction was given to all recipients, followed by maintenance tacrolimus and steroids for approximately three years. Graft-versus-host and host-versus-graft alloreactive T cell clones were tracked in the graft, circulation and bone marrow after intestinal transplantation using bulk TCR-beta CDR3 sequencing. Alloreactive clones were identified by sequencing pre-transplant mixed lymphocyte reaction products and comparing these products with unstimulated pre-transplant donor and recipient T cells. The cohort enrolled around 25 intestinal transplant recipients including one retransplant, and 3 patients lacking pretransplant specimens were excluded. A peak of at least 4% donor T cells among recipient peripheral blood mononuclear cells was the definition used for donor T cell macrochimerism. Rather than being sequenced by the commercial service, samples from a few later patients were sequenced in-house on an Illumina MiSeq and processed with MiXCR. General conclusions and limits of the study: GvH clones turned up in recipient bone marrow, with some appearing earlier in ileal mucosa or blood, a pattern consistent with an intestinal mucosal origin. Peak levels of circulating GvH clones were associated with declines in HvG clones early after transplant. The conclusions were limited by the relatively low number and heterogeneity of the intestinal transplant patients. In the allografts of patients with donor T cell macrochimerism, GvH to HvG T cell clonal ratios were high.

Receptors were amplified or captured by the immunoSEQ multiplex PCR assay. For most patients, genomic DNA was isolated with the Qiagen DNeasy Blood and Tissue Kit and shipped frozen to Adaptive Biotechnologies for TCR sequencing. Adaptive Biotechnologies carried out high-throughput TCR-beta CDR3 sequencing of genomic DNA for most patients. On the authors' methods: TCR sequencing data for around 19 patients were retrieved from Adaptive's ImmunoSEQ software; three other patients were processed with MiXCR and VDJtools. CD4 versus CD8 sorting errors were corrected by removing sequences found in both subsets at a frequency ratio below 5:1. CDR3 nucleotide sequences shared by donor and recipient were removed because the origin of these sequences could not be assigned. Alloreactive clones required at least 2-fold expansion over unstimulated cells and minimum CFSE-low frequency of 0.002% (template counts) or 0.001% (read counts). Mappable clones were those detected in sequenced pre-transplant spleen, lymph node, or MLR CFSE-low populations of the donor or recipient. Cumulative frequency of alloreactive clones was calculated as a percentage of all sequences weighted by copy number. As stored in TCRdb, this immuneACCESS dataset retains in-frame rearrangements with V and J assigned. A fraction of the clones does not appear; measured against another copy, unresolved V genes explain less than half of the discrepancy, and the remainder lacks a known reason. V and J calls and clone size are copied from that table; D and trimming were computed from the DNA. Present in this sample are under 7,500 clones, about 33% of which were seen just once. 3% to 4.5% of the sample belongs to the ten largest clones.

The germline V gene (reference sequence) provides CDR1 MNHEY and CDR2 SMNVEV. V drops 8 bases and J drops 0 bases, leaving 11 bases in between. The CDR3, from cysteine to phenylalanine, totals 13 residues. Here the CDR3 DNA is all that survives: 39 bases in frame from base 1. The time point label of this sample denotes: cells obtained before transplantation from donor or recipient. Mixed lymphocyte reactions plated around 200,000 CFSE-labeled pre-transplant responders with around 200,000 irradiated violet-dye-labeled stimulators and were cultured for about six days. After the mixed lymphocyte reaction, proliferating CD3+CD4+CFSE-low and CD3+CD8+CFSE-low responder cells were FACS-sorted on a BD Influx sorter.

The sample here was alloreactive CD8+ T cells from a mixed lymphocyte reaction culture, taken before transplantation. The cell subset or site label here, explained by the study, means: CFSE-low proliferating T cells sorted from roughly 6-day pre-transplant mixed lymphocyte reaction (GvH or HvG direction). This TCR was recovered from a human patient who was an organ donor for intestinal transplantation. The rearrangement joined TRBV27 to TRBJ2-7; confidence is insufficient to name the D gene. At the DNA level, the sequence is TGTGCCAGCGGTACGAGATCCTCCTACGAGCAGTACTTC. Translated, this gives CASGTRSSYEQYF.